This T cell receptor beta chain originates from a study of T cell responses to AZD1222 COVID-19 vaccine. Produced via immunoSEQ multiplex PCR; TCRdb's table is partial and in-frame only. The sample shows fewer than 120,000 clones, approximately 90% of them seen only once. Both about-4-week and about-12-week second-dose recipients were combined. The germline V gene encodes CDR1 MDHEN and CDR2 SYDVKM. The CDR3 is made up of 13 amino acids. V shed 6 bases, J shed 2 bases, and the junction held 4 bases outside the gene matches. To note about this clone: Its target is not known.

Study-level results: Reports indicate that nearly half of spike-specific TCRs are directed at unmutated variant regions. Following two doses of AZD1222, Spike-specific TCR breadth and depth rose. Donors, mostly white British, included more females; clonal diversity was possibly underestimated.

The V gene is TRBV28, the J gene TRBJ2-7; 7 nucleotides align to TRBD1. The clonotype originates from an adult who received the AZD1222 COVID-19 vaccine. The sequencing here drew on peripheral blood, taken 28 days after the second AZD1222 dose. CDR3 region: CASSPTGAYEQYF. CDR3 nucleotide sequence: TGTGCCAGCAGCCCAACAGGGGCCTACGAGCAGTACTTC. Full variable domain (remainder filled in from reference TRBV28 and TRBJ2-7): DVKVTQSSRYLVKRTGEKVFLECVQDMDHENMFWYRQDPGLGLRLIYFSYDVKMKEKGDIPEGYSVSREKKERFSLILESASTNQTSMYLCASSPTGAYEQYFGPGTRLTVT.